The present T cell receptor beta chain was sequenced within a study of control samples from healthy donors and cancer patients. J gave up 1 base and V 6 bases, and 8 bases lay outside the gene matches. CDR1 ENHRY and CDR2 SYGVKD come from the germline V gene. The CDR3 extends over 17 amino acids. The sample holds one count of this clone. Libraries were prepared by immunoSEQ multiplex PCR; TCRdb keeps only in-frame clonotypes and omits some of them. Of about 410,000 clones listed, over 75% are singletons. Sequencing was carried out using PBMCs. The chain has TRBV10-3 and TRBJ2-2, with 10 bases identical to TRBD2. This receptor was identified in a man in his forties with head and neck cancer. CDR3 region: CAISRNGLAENTGELFF. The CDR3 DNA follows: TGTGCCATCAGCAGAAATGGACTAGCGGAGAACACCGGGGAGCTGTTTTTT.